This entry lists 10 T cell receptor beta chains sequenced from one sample in a study of blood T cell repertoires in COVID-19. Some clones are missing from TCRdb's copy, which holds only in-frame ones; the method was immunoSEQ multiplex PCR. The sample holds about 150,000 clones, under 95% seen once. Sequencing was performed on peripheral blood. All receptors derive from a man younger than 35 with COVID-19, enrolled during active disease.

The rearrangement links TRBV19 to TRBJ2-1, with D maybe TRBD2 (5 bases). V was cut by 7 bases and J by 0 bases, with 7 bases left in between. Germline loops: CDR1 LNHDA, CDR2 SQIVND (reference sequence). The CDR3 consists of 13 residues. For the CDR3, the DNA is TGTGCCAGTATGGGGAGCTCCTACAATGAGCAGTTCTTC. Its translation is CASMGSSYNEQFF.

This clone appeared once. J is TRBJ2-7 and V is TRBV5-1, with 7 bases aligning to TRBD2. This CDR3 has 13 amino acids. The junction had 2 bases not matched to a gene; V was cut back by 0 bases and J by 5 bases. Germline-derived CDR1 and CDR2 are SGHRS and YFSETQ. The CDR3 DNA follows: TGCGCCAGCAGCTTGGGAGGGAGGGACGAGCAGTACTTC. Encoded protein: CASSLGGRDEQYF.

The V call is TRBV29-1, the J call TRBJ1-1; 8 bases map to TRBD1. Looked up from germline, CDR1 is SQVTM and CDR2 is ANQGSEA. This CDR3 spans 15 amino acids. The V and J ends lost 0 bases and 4 bases, in that order; junction bases with no gene match: 7. The CDR3: CSVEEIGQGSTEAFF. As DNA, the CDR3 is TGCAGCGTTGAAGAAATCGGACAGGGTAGCACTGAAGCTTTCTTT.

The chain is built from TRBV9 and TRBJ2-7, with D perhaps TRBD2 (6 bases). Looked up from germline, CDR1 is SGDLS and CDR2 is YYNGEE. CDR3 length: 16 residues. V lost 2 bases and J lost 2, with 17 bases in between. The CDR3 sequence is CASSVLGTGEAYEQYF. The DNA of the CDR3 is TGTGCCAGCAGCGTCCTCGGGACGGGGGAGGCCTACGAGCAGTACTTC.

CDR3 nucleotides: TGTGCCAGCATCGAAGCTTTAGGAGCTGGAAACACCATATATTTT. Translated: CASIEALGAGNTIYF. The chain recombines TRBV28 with TRBJ1-3, with D unresolved. In germline, CDR1 is MDHEN, CDR2 SYDVKM. The CDR3 has 15 amino acids. Trimming took off 7 bases at V and 2 bases at J, with 15 bases between the two ends.

This sequence joins TRBV4-3 and TRBJ2-3; 10 bases line up with TRBD1. V gave up 3 bases and J gave up 4 bases; unmatched junction bases: 16. This CDR3 has 19 amino acids. CDR1 is LGHNA and CDR2 is YSLEER in the germline V gene. The CDR3 protein is CASSQRGIWGTGEADTQYF. The DNA of the CDR3 is TGCGCCAGCAGCCAGAGGGGAATCTGGGGGACAGGGGAAGCAGATACGCAGTATTTT.

This sequence joins TRBV30 and TRBJ1-1; D might be TRBD1 (6 bases). The length of the CDR3 is 13 residues. Trimming pared 3 bases from V and 5 bases from J, leaving 13 bases between. Germline V lookup: CDR1 GTSNPN, CDR2 SVGIG (reference sequence). As DNA, the CDR3 is TGTGCCTGGAGGACGGGACAATCAACTGAAGCTTTCTTT. It codes for CAWRTGQSTEAFF.

The chain is built from TRBV13 and TRBJ1-1; 10 bases map to TRBD1. The germline V gene has CDR1 PRHDT and CDR2 FYEKMQ (reference sequence). After removal of 5 bases from V and 5 bases from J, the junction contained 14 bases not matched to a gene. This CDR3 has 17 amino acids. DNA of the CDR3: TGTGCCAGCAGCCCCCGCGGGACAGGGGATCATGGAACTGAAGCTTTCTTT. This translates into CASSPRGTGDHGTEAFF.

This sequence joins TRBV18 and TRBJ2-1; D possibly corresponds to TRBD2 (6 bases). V lost 2 bases and J 4 bases, leaving 18 bases between the germline ends. This CDR3 comprises 17 residues. Per the germline V gene, CDR1 is KGHSH and CDR2 is LQKENI. The CDR3 coding sequence is TGTGCCAGCTCACCAGAAATAGGCGGAGGGATTTACAATGAGCAGTTCTTC. Translated: CASSPEIGGGIYNEQFF.

V usage is TRBV3-1 (or the pseudogene TRBV3-2) and J usage is TRBJ2-1; 7 nucleotides align to TRBD1. The CDR3 length is 16 residues. Germline CDR1 LGHDT, CDR2 YNNKEL (reference sequence). V shed 1 base and J 11 bases; nucleotides not matched to a gene: 14. DNA of the CDR3: TGTGCCAGCAGCCAAGCTTGGCAGGGGGATCTCACTAAGCAGTTCTTC. Its protein is CASSQAWQGDLTKQFF.